Presented here are 7 T cell receptor beta chains from one specimen sequenced in a study of Ad26.COV2.S vaccination and SARS-CoV-2 variants. Using immunoSEQ multiplex PCR, the repertoire was profiled, and TCRdb retains in-frame clones only, with some absent. This table holds about 460,000 clones, about 89% found once. The treatment was: some 20 received Ad26.COV2.S at low or high dose, single or two shots; about five received placebo; per-sample allocation not given. Sampling was performed 63 days after the first vaccine or placebo injection. The sample here was peripheral blood, taken in a trial of Ad26.COV2.S vaccine versus placebo. These receptors were collected from a person aged 18-60 years who received the Ad26.COV2.S COVID-19 vaccine or a placebo.

The rearrangement joins TRBV28 to TRBJ2-5; tentatively, D is TRBD2 (8 bases). The CDR3 runs to 15 residues. Trimming removed 6 bases at V and 7 bases at J, with 21 bases between. Germline CDR1 reads MDHEN; CDR2 reads SYDVKM. CDR3: CASSPGGGGRGTQYF. CDR3 nucleotide sequence: TGTGCCAGCAGCCCGGGAGGGGGCGGGCGGGGGACCCAGTACTTC.

J is TRBJ2-7 and V is TRBV4-2, with D hard to call. The CDR3 covers 15 residues. Germline CDR1 and CDR2: LGHNA and YNFKEQ. V gave up 2 bases and J gave up 0 bases, with 11 bases separating them. For the CDR3, the DNA is TGTGCCAGCAGCCAAAGTACCACGTTCTCCTACGAGCAGTACTTC. Translation gives CASSQSTTFSYEQYF.

The V and J genes are TRBV6-5 and TRBJ1-2; D gene unclear. Germline CDR1 and CDR2: MNHEY and SVGAGI. This CDR3 comprises 14 residues. V lost 0 bases and J lost 6, with 11 bases in between. The CDR3 sequence is CASSYSRRSHGYTF. CDR3 sequence (DNA): TGTGCCAGCAGTTACTCCAGACGTTCACATGGCTACACCTTC.

The chain carries TRBV18 and TRBJ2-7, with 8 nucleotides matching TRBD1. The J segment lost 1 base and the V segment lost 5 bases, leaving 7 bases of the junction unmatched. From germline, CDR1 is KGHSH and CDR2 LQKENI. The CDR3 runs to 15 residues. CDR3 protein: CASSSGTGGSYEQYF. In nucleotides, the CDR3 is TGTGCCAGCTCATCCGGGACAGGCGGTTCCTACGAGCAGTACTTC.

V gene TRBV7-3 combines with J gene TRBJ2-1; 9 nucleotides align to TRBD2. The CDR3 runs 15 residues. CDR1 SGHTA and CDR2 FQGTGA come from the germline V gene. Trimming cost V 5 bases and J 10 bases; bases outside gene matches: 12. The CDR3 region has the DNA TGTGCCAGCAGCCACCCCGCTAGCGGGGTCAAGGAGCAGTTCTTC. Its protein is CASSHPASGVKEQFF.

This clone was counted a few times. The V and J genes are TRBV27 and TRBJ2-2; D may be TRBD1 (5 bases). The CDR3 runs to 13 residues. Per germline, CDR1 MNHEY and CDR2 SMNVEV (reference sequence). Trimming shortened V by 3 bases and J by 7 bases, and 9 bases separated the two germline ends. CDR3 coding DNA: TGTGCCAGCAGTTTCATGCAGGGCGGGGAGCTGTTTTTT. It is translated as CASSFMQGGELFF.

The DNA of the CDR3 is TGTGCCAGCAGTCCGGGGTCTTTGGGCACCGGGGAGCTGTTTTTT. Protein product: CASSPGSLGTGELFF. V is TRBV28 and J is TRBJ2-2; D is perhaps TRBD2 (5 bases). The germline V and J ends were trimmed by 5 bases and 4 bases, with 14 bases remaining between them. Germline CDR1 reads MDHEN; CDR2 reads SYDVKM. The CDR3 consists of 15 residues.